Here is one T cell receptor beta chain with its context. This specimen belongs to a study of shared clonotypes between healthy human individuals. Study information: Used for every donor were three CD4 naive, three CD4 memory, two CD8 naive and one CD8 memory plate.

TCRdb's table, derived via immunoSEQ multiplex PCR, lists solely in-frame clones and lacks some. The sample contains around 550,000 clones, approximately 95% of which appear only once. Trimming pared 10 bases from V and 0 bases from J, leaving 7 bases between. This CDR3 comprises 12 residues. In germline, CDR1 is MDHEN, CDR2 SYDVKM. The chain combines TRBV28 with TRBJ1-3; D is unclear. Source material: naive CD4+ T cells sorted from blood. Described subset: CD45RA+ positively selected. The sequence derives from a woman aged 25 to 39 in good health. CDR3 residues: CATGGSGNTIYF. The CDR3 bases are TGTGCCACTGGCGGCTCTGGAAACACCATATATTTT.